The T cell receptor (beta chain) under discussion was sequenced for a study of OX40 agonist ivuxolimab in advanced cancers. Study findings and constraints: Fewer expanded clones were found on average in CD4+ than in CD8+ T cells.

Patients were ruled out by autoimmune disease history or systemic immunosuppression. Data came from immunoSEQ multiplex PCR; TCRdb stores just in-frame clones and leaves some out. Altogether around 19,000 clones are present, 65% to 90% being singletons, with the ten largest covering around 16%. Remarks on this clone: Its antigen is still unknown.

The starting material was CD4+ or CD8+ T cells sorted from blood, obtained in a trial of the OX40 agonist ivuxolimab. This clonotype was sampled from an adult with an advanced solid tumor such as melanoma, head and neck, liver or kidney cancer.

CDR3 sequence: CASSEAPSSYNSPLHF. The CDR3 DNA sequence: TGTGCCAGCAGCGAAGCACCAAGCTCCTATAATTCACCCCTCCACTTT. The chain has TRBV4-2 and TRBJ1-6; the D is unclear. This CDR3 comprises 16 residues. Germline CDR1 reads LGHNA; CDR2 reads YNFKEQ. Deletions cut 5 bases from V and 0 bases from J, with 11 bases between.